The 9 T cell receptor beta chains reported below all come from one sample, sequenced in a study of shared clonotypes between healthy human individuals. Assay: immunoSEQ multiplex PCR; the TCRdb copy retains only in-frame clones and omits some. The sample records about 1 million clones, 75% to 85% being singletons. The sample consisted of memory CD4+ T cells from PBMCs. The subset: CD45RA-negative fraction. The receptors shown here come from a man in his late teens or twenties in good health. Some clones in this sample may be carry-over from other donors' samples.

V is TRBV9 and J is TRBJ2-5; D might be TRBD1 (6 bases). The CDR3 is 15 amino acids. Germline assignment: CDR1 SGDLS and CDR2 YYNGEE. V was cut by 4 bases and J by 0 bases, with 13 bases left in between. CDR3 bases: TGTGCCAGCAGCATTGGACAGACGAACCAAGAGACCCAGTACTTC. Residues: CASSIGQTNQETQYF.

The chain recombines TRBV29-1 with TRBJ2-4, with 8 bases identical to TRBD1. The CDR3 loop spans 11 amino acids. J lost 9 bases, V lost 3 bases, and 1 base had no gene match. Germline CDR1 SQVTM, CDR2 ANQGSEA. The CDR3 sequence: CSVEDRAIQYF. The CDR3 DNA follows: TGCAGCGTTGAGGACAGGGCCATTCAGTACTTC.

This sequence joins TRBV6-5 and TRBJ1-2, with D unresolved. The V gene's germline CDR1 is MNHEY and CDR2 SVGAGI. V lost 5 bases, J lost 7 bases, and 20 bases lay in between. This CDR3 spans 15 amino acids. CDR3 amino acids: CASSANRAGDPGYTF. For the CDR3, the DNA is TGTGCCAGCAGTGCGAACCGGGCCGGTGATCCTGGCTACACCTTC.

About this clone: With a much larger clone just one base away, this may be a read error. The chain recombines TRBV6-1 with TRBJ1-5, with D uncertain. The ends were cut back, 3 bases at V and 0 bases at J, with 3 bases in the middle. CDR1 and CDR2 from the germline V gene are MNHNS and SASEGT. The CDR3 contains 13 residues. The CDR3 bases are TGTGCCAGCAGTGACGTTAGCAATCAGCCCCAGCATTTT. As protein: CASSDVSNQPQHF.

This clone was counted between two and nine times. At the DNA level, this CDR3 is encoded by other sequences in the same sample as well. CDR3 region: CASSLGLAVYNEQFF. The DNA for the CDR3 is TGCGCCAGCAGCTTGGGACTAGCGGTCTACAATGAGCAGTTCTTC. The chain has TRBV5-1 and TRBJ2-1, with TRBD2 matching 9 bases. This CDR3 region has 15 residues. Looked up from germline, CDR1 is SGHRS and CDR2 is YFSETQ. After removal of 0 bases from V and 3 bases from J, the junction contained 1 base not matched to a gene.

The gene calls are TRBV28 and TRBJ1-2; D perhaps matches TRBD1 (5 bases). There are 15 residues in the CDR3. Germline V lookup: CDR1 MDHEN, CDR2 SYDVKM. Trimming left V 0 bases short and J 8 bases short, with 16 bases between. The CDR3 sequence: CASSLWGDVMGGYTF. The CDR3 nucleotides read TGTGCCAGCAGTTTATGGGGGGATGTTATGGGAGGCTACACCTTC.

In this sample, this clone turned up a few times. The rearrangement uses TRBV2 and TRBJ2-7; D unresolved. From germline, CDR1 is SNHLY and CDR2 FYNNEI. The length of the CDR3 is 13 residues. Trimming stripped 2 bases from V and 7 bases from J, with 12 bases between. The CDR3 DNA reads TGTGCCAGCAGTGAATCTTTCTCTCCTGAGCAGTACTTC. Residues: CASSESFSPEQYF.

V usage is TRBV2 and J usage is TRBJ2-2; D tentatively reads TRBD1 or TRBD2 (5 bases each). The CDR3 totals 14 residues. Germline CDR1 is SNHLY and CDR2 is FYNNEI. The V end lost 6 bases, the J end lost 3 bases, and 11 bases lay between the germline ends. CDR3 sequence reads: CASRRGTDTGELFF. The CDR3 DNA is TGTGCCAGCAGGAGAGGGACGGACACCGGGGAGCTGTTTTTT. The variable domain in full, with the rest retrieved from reference TRBV2 and TRBJ2-2, is EPEVTQTPSHQVTQMGQEVILRCVPISNHLYFYWYRQILGQKVEFLVSFYNNEISEKSEIFDDQFSVERPDGSNFTLKIRSTKLEDSAMYFCASRRGTDTGELFFGEGSRLTVL.

The V and J genes are TRBV4-2 and TRBJ1-2, with 7 nucleotides matching TRBD1. Germline-derived CDR1 and CDR2 are LGHNA and YNFKEQ. The V gene end was trimmed by 4 bases and the J gene end by 8 bases; junction bases not matched to a gene: 13. The CDR3 runs to 15 residues. CDR3 loop: CASSPSIRQGGGYTF. The DNA for the CDR3 is TGTGCCAGCAGCCCGTCAATCCGACAGGGCGGGGGCTACACCTTC.